The text below deals with one TCR beta chain. This entry belongs to a study of blood T cell repertoires in COVID-19. TCRdb's copy holds only in-frame clones and misses some; the assay was immunoSEQ multiplex PCR. This table holds around 500,000 clones, 70% to 90% found once. From germline, CDR1 is SGHRS and CDR2 YFSETQ. This CDR3 spans 13 amino acids. The V and J ends lost 6 bases and 2 bases respectively, with 8 bases between them. The source is a woman aged 40-49 years who had recovered from COVID-19. Sequencing was carried out using PBMCs or T cells enriched from blood (not recorded which). The V and J genes are TRBV5-1 and TRBJ2-2, with D unresolved. CDR3: CASKPRNTGELFF. The CDR3 bases are TGCGCCAGCAAGCCACGAAACACCGGGGAGCTGTTTTTT.